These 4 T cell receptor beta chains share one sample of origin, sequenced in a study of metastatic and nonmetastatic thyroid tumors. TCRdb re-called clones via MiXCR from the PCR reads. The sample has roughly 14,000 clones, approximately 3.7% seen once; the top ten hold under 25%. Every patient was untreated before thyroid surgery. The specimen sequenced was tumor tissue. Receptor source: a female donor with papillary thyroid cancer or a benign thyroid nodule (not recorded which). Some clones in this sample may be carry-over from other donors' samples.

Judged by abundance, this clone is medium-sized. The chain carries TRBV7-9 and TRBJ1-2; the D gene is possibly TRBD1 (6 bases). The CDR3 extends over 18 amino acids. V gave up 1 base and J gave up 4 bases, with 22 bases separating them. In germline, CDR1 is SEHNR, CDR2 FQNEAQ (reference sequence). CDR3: CASSLGTAFGARLYGYTF. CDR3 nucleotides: TGTGCCAGCAGCTTAGGGACAGCCTTCGGGGCTCGCCTCTATGGCTACACCTTC.

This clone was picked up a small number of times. The CDR3 loop is CASSWDNGYGYTF. CDR3 DNA sequence: TGTGCCAGCAGTTGGGACAACGGCTATGGCTACACCTTC. The chain employs TRBV6-5 and TRBJ1-2; possibly TRBD1 for D (6 bases). Germline V CDR1 and CDR2: MNHEY, SVGAGI. CDR3 size: 13 residues. V was shortened by 4 bases and J by 4 bases, with 10 bases between the two germline ends.

CDR3 DNA sequence: TGCGCCAGCAGCATTAGCGCGAACACCGGGGAGCTGTTTTTT. Translated: CASSISANTGELFF. The rearrangement links TRBV5-1 to TRBJ2-2, with D perhaps TRBD2 (5 bases). CDR3 length: 14 amino acids. Germline V CDR1 and CDR2: SGHRS, YFSETQ. Trimming stripped 4 bases from V and 0 bases from J, with 7 bases between.

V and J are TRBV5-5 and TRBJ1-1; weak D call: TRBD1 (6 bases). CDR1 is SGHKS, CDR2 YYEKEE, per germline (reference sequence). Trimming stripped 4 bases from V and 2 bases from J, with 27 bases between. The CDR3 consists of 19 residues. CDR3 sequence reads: CASSGGGVGGERVNTEAFF. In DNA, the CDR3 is TGTGCCAGCAGCGGGGGCGGAGTAGGAGGGGAGAGGGTCAACACTGAAGCTTTCTTT. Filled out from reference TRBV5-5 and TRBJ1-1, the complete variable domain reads DAGVTQSPTHLIKTRGQQVTLRCSPISGHKSVSWYQQVLGQGPQFIFQYYEKEERGRGNFPDRFSARQFPNYSSELNVNALLLGDSALYLCASSGGGVGGERVNTEAFFGQGTRLTVV.